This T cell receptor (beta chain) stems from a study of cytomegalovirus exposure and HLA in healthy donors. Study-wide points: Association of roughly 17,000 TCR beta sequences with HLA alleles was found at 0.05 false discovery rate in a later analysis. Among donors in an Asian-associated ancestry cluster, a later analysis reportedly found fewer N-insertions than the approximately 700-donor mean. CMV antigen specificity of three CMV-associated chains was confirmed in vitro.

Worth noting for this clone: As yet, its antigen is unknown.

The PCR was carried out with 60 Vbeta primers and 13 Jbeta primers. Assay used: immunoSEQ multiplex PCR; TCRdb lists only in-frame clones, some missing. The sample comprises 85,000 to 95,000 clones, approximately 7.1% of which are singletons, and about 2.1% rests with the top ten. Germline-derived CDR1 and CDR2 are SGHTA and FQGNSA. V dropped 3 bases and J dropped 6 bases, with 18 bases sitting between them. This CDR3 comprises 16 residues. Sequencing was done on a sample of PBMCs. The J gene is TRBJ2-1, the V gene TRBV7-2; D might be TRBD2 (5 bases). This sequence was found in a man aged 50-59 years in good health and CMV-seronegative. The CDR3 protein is CASSFGAPGGINEQFF. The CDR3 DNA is TGTGCCAGCAGCTTCGGTGCTCCCGGAGGTATCAATGAGCAGTTCTTC. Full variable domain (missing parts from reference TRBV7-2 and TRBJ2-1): GAGVSQSPSNKVTEKGKDVELRCDPISGHTALYWYRQSLGQGLEFLIYFQGNSAPDKSGLPSDRFSAERTGGSVSTLTIQRTQQEDSAVYLCASSFGAPGGINEQFFGPGTRLTVL.